This note documents a single T cell receptor beta chain sequence. The antigen is undetermined. Deep-level settings were used for running the assay. Assay: immunoSEQ multiplex PCR; the TCRdb copy retains only in-frame clones and omits some. This repertoire shows approximately 980,000 clones, 70% to 85% found once; its top ten account for roughly 1.5%. The data were obtained in a study of shared clonotypes between healthy human individuals. Overall study results and limits: About 5% of naive CD4 clonotypes were shared across a handful of donors. Clonotypes which were not shared had lower generation probabilities than clonotypes that all four donors shared.

This sequence originates from a young man in good health. The sequenced material came from memory CD4+ T cells sorted from blood. Subset: CD45RA-negative fraction.

The CDR3 spells CASSVGLGGESYEQYF. The CDR3 region has the DNA TGTGCCAGCAGCGTCGGATTAGGGGGTGAGTCCTACGAGCAGTACTTC. This chain links TRBV9 with TRBJ2-7, with D tentatively TRBD1 (6 bases). Per germline, CDR1 SGDLS and CDR2 YYNGEE. Trimming left V 2 bases short and J 1 base short, with 16 bases between. The CDR3 is 16 amino acids.